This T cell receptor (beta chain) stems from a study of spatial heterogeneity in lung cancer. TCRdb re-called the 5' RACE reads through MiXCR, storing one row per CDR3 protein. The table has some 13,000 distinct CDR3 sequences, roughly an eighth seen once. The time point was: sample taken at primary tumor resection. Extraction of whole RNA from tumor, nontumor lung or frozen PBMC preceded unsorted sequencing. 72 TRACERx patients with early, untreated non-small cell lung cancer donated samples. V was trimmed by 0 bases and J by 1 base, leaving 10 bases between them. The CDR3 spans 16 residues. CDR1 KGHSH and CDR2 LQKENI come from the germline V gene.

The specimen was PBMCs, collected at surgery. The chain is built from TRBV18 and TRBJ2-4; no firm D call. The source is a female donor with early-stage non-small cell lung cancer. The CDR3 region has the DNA TGTGCCAGCTCACCACCACCCCTGGGCGCCAAAAACATTCAGTACTTC. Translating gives CASSPPPLGAKNIQYF.